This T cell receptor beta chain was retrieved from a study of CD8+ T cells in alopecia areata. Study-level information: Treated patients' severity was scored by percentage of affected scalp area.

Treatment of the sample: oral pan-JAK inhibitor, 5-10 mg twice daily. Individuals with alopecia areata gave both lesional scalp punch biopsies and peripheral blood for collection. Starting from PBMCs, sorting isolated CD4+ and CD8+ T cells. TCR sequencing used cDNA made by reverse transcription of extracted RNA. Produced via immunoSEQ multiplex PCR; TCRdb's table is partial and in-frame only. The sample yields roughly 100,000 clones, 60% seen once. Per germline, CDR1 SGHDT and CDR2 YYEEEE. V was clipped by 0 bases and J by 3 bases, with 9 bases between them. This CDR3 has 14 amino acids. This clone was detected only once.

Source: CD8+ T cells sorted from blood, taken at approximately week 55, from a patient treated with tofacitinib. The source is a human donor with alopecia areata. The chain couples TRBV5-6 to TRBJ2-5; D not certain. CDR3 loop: CASSLVQVEETQYF. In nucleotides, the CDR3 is TGTGCCAGCAGCTTGGTGCAGGTTGAAGAGACCCAGTACTTC.